This TCR beta chain was captured by sequencing in a study of T cell repertoires in cytomegalovirus infection. Looking at the study overall: The authors used CMV epitopes that were HLA-C-restricted (recently identified) and HLA-B-restricted (well studied). Indicated by public TCR beta signatures were CMV infection and matching HLA type. Study-level findings and limits: Using cumulative public TCR beta family frequency, the authors identified those who carried CMV together with the relevant HLA. Dominating the ex vivo response were TCR beta clonotypes that were CMV-specific and HLA-C-restricted.

TCRdb passed the reads through MiXCR, listing each CDR3 protein once. Altogether hundreds of thousands of distinct CDR3 sequences are present, roughly 43% being singletons, with the ten largest covering about two fifths. This clonotype has only a few counts. As yet, its antigen is unknown. The receptor comes from a human donor in good health (CMV status not recorded). Some clones in this sample may be carry-over from other donors' samples. The specimen was cultured PBMCs, collected from culture after CMV antigen stimulation.

CDR3 sequence: CASSPHRARTEAFF. DNA for the CDR3: TGTGCCAGCAGCCCTCACAGGGCTCGGACTGAAGCTTTCTTT. This chain connects TRBV14 to TRBJ1-1, with D perhaps matching TRBD1 (6 bases). Germline CDR1 reads SGHDN; CDR2 reads FVKESK. Trimming left V 4 bases short and J 5 bases short, with 14 bases between. The CDR3 runs to 14 residues.